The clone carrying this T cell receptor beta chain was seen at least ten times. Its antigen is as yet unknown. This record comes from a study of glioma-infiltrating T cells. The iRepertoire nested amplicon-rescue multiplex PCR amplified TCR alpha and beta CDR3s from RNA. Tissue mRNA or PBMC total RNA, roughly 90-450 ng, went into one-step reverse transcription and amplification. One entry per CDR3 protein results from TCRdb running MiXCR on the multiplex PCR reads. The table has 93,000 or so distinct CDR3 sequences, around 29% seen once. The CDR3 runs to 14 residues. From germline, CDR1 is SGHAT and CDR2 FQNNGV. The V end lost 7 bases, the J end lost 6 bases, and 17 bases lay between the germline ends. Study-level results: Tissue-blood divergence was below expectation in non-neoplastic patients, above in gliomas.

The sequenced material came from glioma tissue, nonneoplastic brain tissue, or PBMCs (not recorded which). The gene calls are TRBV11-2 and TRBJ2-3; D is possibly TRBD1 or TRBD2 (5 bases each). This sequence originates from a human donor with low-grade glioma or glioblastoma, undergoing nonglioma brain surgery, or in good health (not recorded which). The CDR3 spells CASTPWGRTDTQYF. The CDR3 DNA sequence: TGTGCCAGCACCCCTTGGGGACGTACCGATACGCAGTATTTT.